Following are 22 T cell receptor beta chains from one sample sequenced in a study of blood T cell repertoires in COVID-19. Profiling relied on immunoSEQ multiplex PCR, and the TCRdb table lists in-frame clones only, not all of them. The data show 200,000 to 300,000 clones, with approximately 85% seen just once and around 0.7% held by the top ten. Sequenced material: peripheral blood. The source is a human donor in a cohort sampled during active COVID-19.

The CDR3 loop is CASSQDSLQGAINEKLFF. DNA for the CDR3: TGCGCCAGCAGCCAAGATAGCTTGCAGGGGGCGATTAATGAAAAACTGTTTTTT. The chain recombines TRBV4-3 with TRBJ1-4; 8 bases match TRBD1. Trimming took 0 bases from V and 4 from J; bases not matched to a gene: 10. The CDR3 totals 18 residues. Germline loops: CDR1 LGHNA, CDR2 YSLEER.

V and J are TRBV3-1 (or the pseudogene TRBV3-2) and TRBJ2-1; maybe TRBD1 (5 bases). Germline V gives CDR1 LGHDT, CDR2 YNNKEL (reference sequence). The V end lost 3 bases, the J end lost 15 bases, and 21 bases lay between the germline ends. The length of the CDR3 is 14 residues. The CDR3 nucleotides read TGTGCCAGCAGCCATGTCGCAGGGCCTAGGGGTACGTTCTTC. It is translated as CASSHVAGPRGTFF.

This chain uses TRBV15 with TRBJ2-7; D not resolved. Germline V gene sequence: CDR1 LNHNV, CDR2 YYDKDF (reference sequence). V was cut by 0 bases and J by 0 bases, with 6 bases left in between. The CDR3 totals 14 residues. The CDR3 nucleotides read TGTGCCACCAGCAGAGAACGGAGCTCCTACGAGCAGTACTTC. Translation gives CATSRERSSYEQYF. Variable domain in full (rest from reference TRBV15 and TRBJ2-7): DAMVIQNPRYQVTQFGKPVTLSCSQTLNHNVMYWYQQKSSQAPKLLFHYYDKDFNNEADTPDNFQSRRPNTSFCFLDIRSPGLGDTAMYLCATSRERSSYEQYFGPGTRLTVT.

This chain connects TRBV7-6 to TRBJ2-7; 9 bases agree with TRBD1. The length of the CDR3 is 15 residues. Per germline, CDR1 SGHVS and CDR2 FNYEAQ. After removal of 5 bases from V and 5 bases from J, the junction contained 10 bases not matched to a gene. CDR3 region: CASSLEGTGLNEQYF. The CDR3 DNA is TGTGCCAGCAGCCTAGAGGGGACAGGGTTGAACGAGCAGTACTTC. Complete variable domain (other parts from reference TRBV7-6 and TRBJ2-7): GAGVSQSPRYKVTKRGQDVALRCDPISGHVSLYWYRQALGQGPEFLTYFNYEAQQDKSGLPNDRFSAERPEGSISTLTIQRTEQRDSAMYRCASSLEGTGLNEQYFGPGTRLTVT.

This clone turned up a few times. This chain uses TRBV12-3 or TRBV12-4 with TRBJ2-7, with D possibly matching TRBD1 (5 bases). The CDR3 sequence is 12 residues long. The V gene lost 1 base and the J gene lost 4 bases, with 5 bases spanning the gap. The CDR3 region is CASSLGQYEQYF. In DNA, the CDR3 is TGTGCCAGCAGTTTAGGACAGTACGAGCAGTACTTC.

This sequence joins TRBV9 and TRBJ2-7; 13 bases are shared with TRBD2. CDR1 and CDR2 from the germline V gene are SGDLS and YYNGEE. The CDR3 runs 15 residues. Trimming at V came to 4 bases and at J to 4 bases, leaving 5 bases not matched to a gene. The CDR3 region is CASSSGTSGVYEQYF. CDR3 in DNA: TGTGCCAGCAGCAGTGGGACTAGCGGGGTATACGAGCAGTACTTC. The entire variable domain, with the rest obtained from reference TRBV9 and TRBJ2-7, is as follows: DSGVTQTPKHLITATGQRVTLRCSPRSGDLSVYWYQQSLDQGLQFLIQYYNGEERAKGNILERFSAQQFPDLHSELNLSSLELGDSALYFCASSSGTSGVYEQYFGPGTRLTVT.

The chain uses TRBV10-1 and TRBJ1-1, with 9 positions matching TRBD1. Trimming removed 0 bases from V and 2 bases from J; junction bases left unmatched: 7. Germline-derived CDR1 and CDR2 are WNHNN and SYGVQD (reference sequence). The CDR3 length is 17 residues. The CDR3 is CASSESGQGPRNTEAFF. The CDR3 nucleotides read TGCGCCAGCAGTGAGTCCGGACAGGGGCCCAGAAACACTGAAGCTTTCTTT.

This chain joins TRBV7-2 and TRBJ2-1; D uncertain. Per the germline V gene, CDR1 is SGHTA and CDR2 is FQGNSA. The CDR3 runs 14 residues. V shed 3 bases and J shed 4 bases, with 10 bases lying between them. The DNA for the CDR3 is TGTGCCAGCAGCTTCGACTCCGGGTACAATGAGCAGTTCTTC. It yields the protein CASSFDSGYNEQFF.

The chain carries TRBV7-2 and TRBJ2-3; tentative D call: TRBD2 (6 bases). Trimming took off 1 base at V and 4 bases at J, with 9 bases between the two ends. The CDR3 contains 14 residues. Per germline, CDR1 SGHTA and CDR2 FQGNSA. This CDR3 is CASSLGRGADTQYF. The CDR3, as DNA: TGTGCCAGCAGCTTAGGGCGGGGTGCAGATACGCAGTATTTT.

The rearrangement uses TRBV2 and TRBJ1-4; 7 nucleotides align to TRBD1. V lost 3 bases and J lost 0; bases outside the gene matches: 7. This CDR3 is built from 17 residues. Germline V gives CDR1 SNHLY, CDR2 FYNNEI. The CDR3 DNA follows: TGTGCCAGCAGTGAGACAGGGTTTGCGGCAACTAATGAAAAACTGTTTTTT. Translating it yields CASSETGFAATNEKLFF.

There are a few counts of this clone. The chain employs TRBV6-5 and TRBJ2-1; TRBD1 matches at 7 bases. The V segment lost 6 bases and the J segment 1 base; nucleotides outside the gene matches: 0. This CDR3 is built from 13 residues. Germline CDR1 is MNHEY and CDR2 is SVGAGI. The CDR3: CASRGQSYNEQFF. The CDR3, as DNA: TGTGCCAGCAGGGGACAGTCCTACAATGAGCAGTTCTTC.

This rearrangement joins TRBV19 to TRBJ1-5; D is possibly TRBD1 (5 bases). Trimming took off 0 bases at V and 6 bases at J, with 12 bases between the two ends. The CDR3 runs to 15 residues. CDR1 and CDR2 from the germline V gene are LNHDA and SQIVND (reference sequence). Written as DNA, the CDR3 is TGTGCCAGTAGTATAGATGGATTAGGGGCTCAGCCCCAGCATTTT. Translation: CASSIDGLGAQPQHF. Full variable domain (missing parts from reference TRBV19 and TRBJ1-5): DGGITQSPKYLFRKEGQNVTLSCEQNLNHDAMYWYRQDPGQGLRLIYYSQIVNDFQKGDIAEGYSVSREKKESFPLTVTSAQKNPTAFYLCASSIDGLGAQPQHFGDGTRLSIL.

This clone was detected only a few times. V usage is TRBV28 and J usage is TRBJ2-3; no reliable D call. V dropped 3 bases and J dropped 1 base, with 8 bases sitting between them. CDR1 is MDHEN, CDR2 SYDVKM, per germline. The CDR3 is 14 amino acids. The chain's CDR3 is CASSFLQGTDTQYF. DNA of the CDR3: TGTGCCAGCAGTTTTCTCCAGGGCACAGATACGCAGTATTTT.

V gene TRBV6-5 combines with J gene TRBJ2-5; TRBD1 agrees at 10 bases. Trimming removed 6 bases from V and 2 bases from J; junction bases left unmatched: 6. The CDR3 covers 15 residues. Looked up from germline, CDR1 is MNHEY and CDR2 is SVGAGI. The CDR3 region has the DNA TGTGCCAGCAGAAGGACAGGGGGGTTTCAAGAGACCCAGTACTTC. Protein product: CASRRTGGFQETQYF.

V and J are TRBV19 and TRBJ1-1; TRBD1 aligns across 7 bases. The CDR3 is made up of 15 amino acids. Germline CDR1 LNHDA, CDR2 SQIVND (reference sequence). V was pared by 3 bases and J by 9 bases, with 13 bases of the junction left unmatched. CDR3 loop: CASSIWGTANGQAFF. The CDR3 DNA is TGTGCCAGTAGTATTTGGGGGACAGCCAATGGACAAGCTTTCTTT.

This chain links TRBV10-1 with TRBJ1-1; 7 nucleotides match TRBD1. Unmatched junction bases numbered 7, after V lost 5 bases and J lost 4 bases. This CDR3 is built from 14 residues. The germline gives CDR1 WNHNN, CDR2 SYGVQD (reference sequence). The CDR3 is CASSPDRATTEAFF. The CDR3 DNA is TGCGCCAGCAGTCCTGACAGGGCTACCACTGAAGCTTTCTTT.

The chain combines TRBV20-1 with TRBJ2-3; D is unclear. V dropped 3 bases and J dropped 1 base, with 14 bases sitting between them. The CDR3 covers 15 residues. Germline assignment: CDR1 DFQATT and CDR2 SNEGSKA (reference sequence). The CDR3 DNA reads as TGCAGTGCTAGTCCTCCAGACACGGGCACAGATACGCAGTATTTT. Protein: CSASPPDTGTDTQYF.

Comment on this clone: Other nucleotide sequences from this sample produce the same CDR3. The chain's CDR3 is CASSPTSGGAYEQYF. The CDR3 region has the DNA TGTGCCAGCAGCCCCACTAGCGGGGGGGCCTACGAGCAGTACTTC. The chain joins TRBV6-5 to TRBJ2-7; 13 positions match TRBD2. In germline, CDR1 is MNHEY, CDR2 SVGAGI. V was pared by 6 bases and J by 2 bases, with 4 bases of the junction left unmatched. This CDR3 spans 15 amino acids.

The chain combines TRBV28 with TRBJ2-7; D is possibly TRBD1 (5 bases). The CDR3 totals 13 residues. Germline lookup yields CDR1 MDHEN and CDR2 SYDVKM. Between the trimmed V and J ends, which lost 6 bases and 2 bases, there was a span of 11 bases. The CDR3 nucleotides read TGTGCCAGCAGCGAAGACAGACCCTACGAGCAGTACTTC. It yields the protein CASSEDRPYEQYF. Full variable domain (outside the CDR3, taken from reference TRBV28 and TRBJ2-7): DVKVTQSSRYLVKRTGEKVFLECVQDMDHENMFWYRQDPGLGLRLIYFSYDVKMKEKGDIPEGYSVSREKKERFSLILESASTNQTSMYLCASSEDRPYEQYFGPGTRLTVT.

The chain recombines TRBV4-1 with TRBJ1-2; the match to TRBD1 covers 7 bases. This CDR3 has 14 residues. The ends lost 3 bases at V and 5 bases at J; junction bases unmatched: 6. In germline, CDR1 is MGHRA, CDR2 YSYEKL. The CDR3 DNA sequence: TGCGCCAGCAGCCACCCCGGGACAGTTTATGGCTACACCTTC. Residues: CASSHPGTVYGYTF.

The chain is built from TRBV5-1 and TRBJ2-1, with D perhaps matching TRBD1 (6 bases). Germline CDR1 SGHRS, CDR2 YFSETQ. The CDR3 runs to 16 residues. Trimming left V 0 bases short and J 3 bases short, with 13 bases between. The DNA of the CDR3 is TGCGCCAGCAGCTTGGATGGACAGTTGAGCTACAATGAGCAGTTCTTC. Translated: CASSLDGQLSYNEQFF.

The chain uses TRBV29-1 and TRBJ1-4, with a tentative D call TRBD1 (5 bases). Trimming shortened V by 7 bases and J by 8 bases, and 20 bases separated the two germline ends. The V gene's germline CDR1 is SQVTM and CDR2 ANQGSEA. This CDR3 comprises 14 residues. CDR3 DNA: TGCAGCGGAATAAACCCGGGGGTAGGGGAAAAACTGTTTTTT. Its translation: CSGINPGVGEKLFF.